Listed here are 32 T cell receptor beta chains from one sample, sequenced in a study of blood T cell repertoires in COVID-19. Profiled with immunoSEQ multiplex PCR; TCRdb holds only in-frame clones, not every one. The sample records some 130,000 clones, about four fifths being singletons. Sequencing was done on a sample of PBMCs or T cells enriched from blood (not recorded which). The receptors stem from a man between 35 and 55 years old with acute COVID-19.

The CDR3 region is CASSVYTDTQYF. The DNA for the CDR3 is TGTGCCAGCAGCGTCTACACAGATACGCAGTATTTT. J is TRBJ2-3 and V is TRBV9; D uncertain. The CDR3 covers 12 residues. Germline V gene data show CDR1 as SGDLS and CDR2 as YYNGEE. V was clipped by 2 bases and J by 2 bases, with 3 bases between them.

This chain connects TRBV19 to TRBJ1-1, with D hard to call. Trimming pared 5 bases from V and 6 bases from J, leaving 19 bases between. The CDR3 sequence is 15 residues long. The germline V gene encodes CDR1 LNHDA and CDR2 SQIVND (reference sequence). CDR3 in DNA: TGTGCCAGTAGTCCCCTAGGAGGCCGAGGCTCTGAAGCTTTCTTT. It codes for CASSPLGGRGSEAFF.

The rearrangement joins TRBV19 to TRBJ2-2; D perhaps matches TRBD2 (5 bases). Deletions cut 5 bases from V and 7 bases from J, with 14 bases between. Germline CDR1 LNHDA, CDR2 SQIVND (reference sequence). The CDR3 consists of 14 residues. The CDR3 nucleotides are TGTGCCAGTAGTTTCCGGGTCGGGAACGGGGAGCTGTTTTTT. Translating gives CASSFRVGNGELFF.

A few counts support this clone. V gene TRBV27 combines with J gene TRBJ2-7; D may be TRBD2 (6 bases). Germline loops: CDR1 MNHEY, CDR2 SMNVEV (reference sequence). This CDR3 is built from 12 residues. CDR3 protein: CAAGTSNYEQYF. For the CDR3, the DNA is TGTGCGGCAGGGACTTCCAACTACGAGCAGTACTTC.

The chain combines TRBV4-1 with TRBJ1-4; TRBD1 might be the D (6 bases). The CDR3 length is 16 residues. Trimming left V 5 bases short and J 0 bases short, with 13 bases between. Germline-derived CDR1 and CDR2 are MGHRA and YSYEKL. Here the CDR3 reads CASSSGHGATNEKLFF. The CDR3 DNA sequence: TGCGCCAGCAGCTCGGGACACGGCGCAACTAATGAAAAACTGTTTTTT.

The chain links TRBV14 to TRBJ1-2; D call uncertain. The germline V gene encodes CDR1 SGHDN and CDR2 FVKESK. The CDR3 totals 13 residues. V lost 4 bases and J 5 bases, leaving 11 bases between the germline ends. The CDR3 region is CASSPEDWYGYTF. CDR3 DNA sequence: TGTGCCAGCAGCCCGGAGGATTGGTATGGCTACACCTTC.

The chain couples TRBV3-1 (or the pseudogene TRBV3-2) to TRBJ2-5, with 7 bases fitting TRBD2. CDR1 and CDR2 from the germline V gene are LGHDT and YNNKEL (reference sequence). V shed 5 bases and J 1 base; nucleotides not matched to a gene: 10. The CDR3 loop spans 16 amino acids. CDR3 nucleotide sequence: TGTGCCAGCAGCATCTCGGAGCGGGGAATCCAAGAGACCCAGTACTTC. The encoded protein is CASSISERGIQETQYF.

The V and J genes are TRBV10-2 and TRBJ2-7; D might be TRBD1 (5 bases). CDR1 and CDR2 from the germline V gene are WSHSY and SAAADI. The CDR3 length is 15 residues. Trimming cost V 2 bases and J 6 bases, with 17 bases left between them. The CDR3 bases are TGCGCCAGCAGTGAGCCCGGCAGGTCCCAGGGCGAGCAGTACTTC. It codes for CASSEPGRSQGEQYF.

The chain joins TRBV11-2 to TRBJ1-1; D ambiguous. Germline CDR1 SGHAT, CDR2 FQNNGV. The CDR3 is 15 amino acids. V was clipped by 4 bases and J by 0 bases, with 12 bases between them. CDR3 amino acids: CASSSEDFLNTEAFF. For the CDR3, the DNA is TGTGCCAGCAGCTCAGAGGACTTCTTGAACACTGAAGCTTTCTTT.

The chain combines TRBV29-1 with TRBJ2-1; 7 nucleotides agree with TRBD1. J was trimmed by 0 bases and V by 4 bases; bases with no gene match: 9. The V gene's germline CDR1 is SQVTM and CDR2 ANQGSEA. This CDR3 has 16 amino acids. The CDR3 is CSVVPTGVPSYNEQFF. Here the CDR3 DNA reads TGCAGCGTTGTTCCTACAGGGGTCCCCTCCTACAATGAGCAGTTCTTC.

V and J are TRBV21-1 and TRBJ1-5. TRBV21-1 is a listed pseudogene. The CDR3 totals 18 residues. CDR3 loop: CASSKALSGLRGNQPQHF. The DNA for the CDR3 is TGTGCCAGCAGCAAAGCGCTTTCAGGCCTGAGGGGCAATCAGCCCCAGCATTTT.

V usage is TRBV11-3 and J usage is TRBJ2-1; TRBD1 agrees at 9 bases. With 4 bases clipped from V and 4 bases from J, the junction kept 2 bases outside the gene matches. Per germline, CDR1 SGHNT and CDR2 YENEEA. There are 14 residues in the CDR3. The CDR3 protein is CASSSGTGYNEQFF. CDR3 sequence (DNA): TGTGCCAGCAGCTCCGGGACAGGGTACAATGAGCAGTTCTTC.

This chain links TRBV5-1 with TRBJ2-5, with 11 bases fitting TRBD2. In germline, CDR1 is SGHRS, CDR2 YFSETQ. After removal of 4 bases from V and 5 bases from J, the junction contained 4 bases not matched to a gene. This CDR3 is 14 amino acids long. Written as DNA, the CDR3 is TGCGCCAGCAGCACGAGGACTAGCGGGGAGACCCAGTACTTC. Residues: CASSTRTSGETQYF.

The V gene is TRBV28, the J gene TRBJ2-7, with 8 nucleotides matching TRBD1. The CDR3 totals 14 residues. After removal of 7 bases from V and 5 bases from J, the junction contained 10 bases not matched to a gene. Germline lookup yields CDR1 MDHEN and CDR2 SYDVKM. The chain's CDR3 is CASTLAGGSDEQYF. The CDR3 nucleotides read TGTGCCAGCACCCTGGCAGGGGGCAGCGACGAGCAGTACTTC.

The chain employs TRBV4-2 and TRBJ2-6; D might be TRBD1 (6 bases). The V gene's germline CDR1 is LGHNA and CDR2 YNFKEQ. This CDR3 has 16 residues. The V and J ends lost 0 bases and 4 bases respectively, with 10 bases between them. The CDR3 spells CASSQDQGQGANVLTF. The CDR3 DNA reads TGTGCCAGCAGCCAAGACCAGGGGCAAGGGGCCAACGTCCTGACTTTC.

The chain joins TRBV6-4 to TRBJ2-3; TRBD1 agrees at 8 bases. The ends lost 10 bases at V and 0 bases at J; junction bases unmatched: 9. The CDR3 runs to 15 residues. Germline V lookup: CDR1 MRHNA, CDR2 SNTAGT. The CDR3 spells CANDFRGPSTDTQYF. CDR3 sequence (DNA): TGTGCCAACGATTTCAGGGGGCCTAGCACAGATACGCAGTATTTT.

The chain uses TRBV9 and TRBJ1-6; 8 positions agree with TRBD1. The CDR3 is made up of 15 amino acids. V dropped 3 bases and J dropped 7; count of bases not matched to a gene: 6. CDR1 and CDR2 (germline): SGDLS, YYNGEE. CDR3 amino acids: CASSADRGRNSPLHF. The CDR3 nucleotides read TGTGCCAGCAGCGCCGACAGGGGAAGGAATTCACCCCTCCACTTT.

The V call is TRBV5-1, the J call TRBJ1-5, with TRBD1 identical over 9 bases. After removal of 0 bases from V and 4 bases from J, the junction contained 2 bases not matched to a gene. Germline V CDR1 and CDR2: SGHRS, YFSETQ. This CDR3 comprises 15 residues. The CDR3 nucleotides read TGCGCCAGCAGCTTGGGGACAGGGGAGAATCAGCCCCAGCATTTT. The encoded protein is CASSLGTGENQPQHF.

The J gene is TRBJ1-2, the V gene TRBV9, with TRBD1 matching over 9 bases. The J segment lost 8 bases and the V segment lost 4 bases, leaving 9 bases of the junction unmatched. The CDR3 runs 14 residues. Germline V gene sequence: CDR1 SGDLS, CDR2 YYNGEE. CDR3 DNA: TGTGCCAGCAGCCCAGGACAGGGGCTTTACGGCTACACCTTC. Its protein product is CASSPGQGLYGYTF.

The genes are TRBV3-1 (or the pseudogene TRBV3-2) and TRBJ2-7; tentative D call: TRBD2 (6 bases). The CDR3 loop spans 15 amino acids. Trimming pared 4 bases from V and 2 bases from J, leaving 15 bases between. CDR1 LGHDT and CDR2 YNNKEL come from the germline V gene (reference sequence). CDR3: CASSRPGLSTYEQYF. The CDR3 DNA reads as TGTGCCAGCAGCCGACCGGGACTTTCAACCTACGAGCAGTACTTC.

This clone came up once. The chain combines TRBV9 with TRBJ2-2, with 7 bases aligning to TRBD2. The V and J ends lost 0 bases and 2 bases, in that order; junction bases with no gene match: 4. Per the germline V gene, CDR1 is SGDLS and CDR2 is YYNGEE. The CDR3 contains 16 residues. CDR3 protein: CASSVELAANTGELFF. CDR3 sequence (DNA): TGTGCCAGCAGCGTAGAGCTAGCGGCAAACACCGGGGAGCTGTTTTTT.

In this sample, this clone turned up a few times. V is TRBV6-2 or TRBV6-3 and J is TRBJ2-4; no firm D call. Trimming shortened V by 6 bases and J by 7 bases, and 16 bases separated the two germline ends. CDR1 and CDR2 from the germline V gene are MNHEY and SVGEGT. The CDR3 is 14 residues long. For the CDR3, the DNA is TGTGCCAGCAGACCTTCTGGCGGCGAGAACATTCAGTACTTC. Amino acid sequence: CASRPSGGENIQYF.

On this clone itself: One junction end does not reproduce the germline sequence, and a read error may be involved. The V and J genes are TRBV20-1 and TRBJ2-7; unclear D gene. The germline V gene encodes CDR1 DFQATT and CDR2 SNEGSKA (reference sequence). The CDR3 has 11 residues. The CDR3 region is CSARSLVRVHF. Here the CDR3 DNA reads TGCAGTGCTAGAAGCTTAGTCCGGGTTCACTTC.

V is TRBV29-1 and J is TRBJ1-1; D possibly corresponds to TRBD1 (5 bases). Germline assignment: CDR1 SQVTM and CDR2 ANQGSEA. The length of the CDR3 is 13 residues. V was pared by 7 bases and J by 2 bases, with 14 bases between. This CDR3 is CSAEGDSNTEAFF. The CDR3 DNA follows: TGCAGCGCCGAAGGGGATTCCAACACTGAAGCTTTCTTT.

The chain joins TRBV27 to TRBJ1-5, with 9 bases lining up with TRBD1. The CDR3 is 16 amino acids. CDR1 MNHEY and CDR2 SMNVEV come from the germline V gene (reference sequence). Losses at the gene ends were 6 bases for V and 2 bases for J; bases not matched to a gene: 8. The CDR3 DNA sequence: TGTGCCAGCAGCCCGTGGCGGACAGGGGGCAATCAGCCCCAGCATTTT. This translates into CASSPWRTGGNQPQHF.

This chain uses TRBV28 with TRBJ1-2; D not certain. CDR3 length: 17 amino acids. Germline V gene data show CDR1 as MDHEN and CDR2 as SYDVKM. V was trimmed by 1 base and J by 7 bases, leaving 22 bases between them. The CDR3 DNA follows: TGTGCCAGCAGTTTATCCGACGGTAGCCACATTGATGTTGGCTACACCTTC. It encodes CASSLSDGSHIDVGYTF.

This chain joins TRBV9 and TRBJ2-2; 9 bases fit TRBD1. From germline, CDR1 is SGDLS and CDR2 YYNGEE. The CDR3 is 16 residues long. Trimming cost V 4 bases and J 6 bases; bases outside gene matches: 10. The CDR3: CASSPPGGTGSGELFF. DNA for the CDR3: TGTGCCAGCAGCCCCCCTGGAGGGACAGGGTCCGGGGAGCTGTTTTTT.

V is TRBV9 and J is TRBJ1-6, with 12 bases matching TRBD1. This CDR3 region has 16 residues. Germline V lookup: CDR1 SGDLS, CDR2 YYNGEE. V trimming: 3 bases; J trimming: 7 bases; junction bases outside the gene matches: 5. The CDR3 sequence: CASSAGQGARNSPLHF. CDR3 DNA: TGTGCCAGCAGCGCGGGACAGGGGGCTCGGAATTCACCCCTCCACTTT.

The chain carries TRBV9 and TRBJ2-3, with 12 bases identical to TRBD2. The CDR3 runs to 17 residues. V dropped 0 bases and J dropped 6; count of bases not matched to a gene: 8. The germline CDR1 and CDR2 sequences are SGDLS and YYNGEE. The CDR3 DNA is TGTGCCAGCAGCGTAGGTCCTCTAGCGGGGGGGCGTGATACGCAGTATTTT. This translates into CASSVGPLAGGRDTQYF.

V gene TRBV4-3 combines with J gene TRBJ1-6; 7 positions match TRBD1. The CDR3 spans 16 residues. Germline lookup yields CDR1 LGHNA and CDR2 YSLEER. The V segment lost 4 bases and the J segment 6 bases; nucleotides outside the gene matches: 9. CDR3 in amino acids: CASSPGTAEPNSPLHF. The CDR3 DNA is TGCGCCAGCAGCCCCGGGACAGCGGAACCTAATTCACCCCTCCACTTT.

This clone was recorded a few times. The rearrangement uses TRBV29-1 and TRBJ1-2; TRBD1 agrees at 8 bases. V lost 0 bases and J lost 8; bases outside the gene matches: 14. CDR1 and CDR2 (germline): SQVTM, ANQGSEA. This CDR3 is 16 amino acids long. The DNA for the CDR3 is TGCAGCGTTGAAGAGGGACCCGCGACAGGGGTTGGGGGCTACACCTTC. Its protein product is CSVEEGPATGVGGYTF. Full variable domain (remainder filled in from reference TRBV29-1 and TRBJ1-2): SAVISQKPSRDICQRGTSLTIQCQVDSQVTMMFWYRQQPGQSLTLIATANQGSEATYESGFVIDKFPISRPNLTFSTLTVSNMSPEDSSIYLCSVEEGPATGVGGYTFGSGTRLTVV.

The chain recombines TRBV6-6 with TRBJ1-1; D possibly corresponds to TRBD1 (6 bases). The CDR3 is 13 residues long. Germline CDR1 is MNHNY and CDR2 is SVGAGI (reference sequence). Trimming pared 1 base from V and 5 bases from J, leaving 8 bases between. The CDR3 loop reads CASSYYRDTEAFF. The CDR3 nucleotides read TGTGCCAGCAGTTACTACAGGGATACTGAAGCTTTCTTT.